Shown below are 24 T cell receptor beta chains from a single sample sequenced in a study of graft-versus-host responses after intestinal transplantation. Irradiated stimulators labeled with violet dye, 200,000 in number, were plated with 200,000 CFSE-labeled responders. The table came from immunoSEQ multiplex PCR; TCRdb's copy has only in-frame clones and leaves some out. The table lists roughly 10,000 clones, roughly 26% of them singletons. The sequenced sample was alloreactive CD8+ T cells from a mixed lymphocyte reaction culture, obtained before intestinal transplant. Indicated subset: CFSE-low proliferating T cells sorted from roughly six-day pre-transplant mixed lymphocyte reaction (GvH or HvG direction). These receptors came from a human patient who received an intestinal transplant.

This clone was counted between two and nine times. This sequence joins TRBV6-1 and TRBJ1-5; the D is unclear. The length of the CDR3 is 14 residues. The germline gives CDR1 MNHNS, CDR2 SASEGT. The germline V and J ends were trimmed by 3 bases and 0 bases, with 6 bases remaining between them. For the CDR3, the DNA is TGTGCCAGCAGTGAGAGAAGTAGCAATCAGCCCCAGCATTTT. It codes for CASSERSSNQPQHF.

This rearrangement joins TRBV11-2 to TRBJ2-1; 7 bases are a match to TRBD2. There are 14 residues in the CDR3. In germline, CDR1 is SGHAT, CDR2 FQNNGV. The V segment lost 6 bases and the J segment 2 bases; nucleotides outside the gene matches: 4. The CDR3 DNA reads TGTGCCAGCAGGGGAGGGGTCCCCTACAATGAGCAGTTCTTC. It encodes CASRGGVPYNEQFF.

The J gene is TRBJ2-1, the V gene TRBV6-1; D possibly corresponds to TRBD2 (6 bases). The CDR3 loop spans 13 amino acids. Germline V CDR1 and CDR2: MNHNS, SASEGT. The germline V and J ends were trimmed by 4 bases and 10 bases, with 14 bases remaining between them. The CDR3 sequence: CASSAPGTPEQFF. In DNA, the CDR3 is TGTGCCAGCAGTGCCCCCGGGACTCCGGAGCAGTTCTTC.

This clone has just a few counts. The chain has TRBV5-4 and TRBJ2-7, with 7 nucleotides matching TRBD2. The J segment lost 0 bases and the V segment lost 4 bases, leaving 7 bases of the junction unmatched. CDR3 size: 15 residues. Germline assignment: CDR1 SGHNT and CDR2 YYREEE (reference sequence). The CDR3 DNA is TGTGCCAGCAGCCATTTAACGGGGGGCTCCTACGAGCAGTACTTC. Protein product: CASSHLTGGSYEQYF.

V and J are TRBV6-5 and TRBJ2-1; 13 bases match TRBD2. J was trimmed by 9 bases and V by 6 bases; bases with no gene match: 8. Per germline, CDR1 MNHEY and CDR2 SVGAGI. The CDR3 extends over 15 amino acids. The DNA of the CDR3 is TGTGCCAGCAGCCCCACTAGCGGGGGGGGTAGTGAGCAGTTCTTC. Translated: CASSPTSGGGSEQFF.

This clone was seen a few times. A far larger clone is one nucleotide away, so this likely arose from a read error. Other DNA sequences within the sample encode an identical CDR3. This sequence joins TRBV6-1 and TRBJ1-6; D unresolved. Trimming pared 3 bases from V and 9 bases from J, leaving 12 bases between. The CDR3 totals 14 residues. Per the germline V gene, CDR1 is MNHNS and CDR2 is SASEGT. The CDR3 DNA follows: TGTGCCAGCAGTGATTATATAGTCACTTCACCCCTCCACTTT. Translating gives CASSDYIVTSPLHF.

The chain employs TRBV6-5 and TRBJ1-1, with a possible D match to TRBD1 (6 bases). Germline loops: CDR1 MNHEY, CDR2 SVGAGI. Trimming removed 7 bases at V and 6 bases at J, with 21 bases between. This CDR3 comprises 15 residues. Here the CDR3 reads CASKVGDRYYAEAFF. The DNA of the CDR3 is TGTGCCAGCAAGGTCGGTGACAGGTATTACGCTGAAGCTTTCTTT.

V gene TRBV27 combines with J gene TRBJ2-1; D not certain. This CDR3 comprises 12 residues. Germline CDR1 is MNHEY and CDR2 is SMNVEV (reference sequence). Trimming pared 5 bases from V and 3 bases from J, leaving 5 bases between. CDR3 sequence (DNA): TGTGCCAGCAGTCCGGGCTACAATGAGCAGTTCTTC. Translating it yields CASSPGYNEQFF.

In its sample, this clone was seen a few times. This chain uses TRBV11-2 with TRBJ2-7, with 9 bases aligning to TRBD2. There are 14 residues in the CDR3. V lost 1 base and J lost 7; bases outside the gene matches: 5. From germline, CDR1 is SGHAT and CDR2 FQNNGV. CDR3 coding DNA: TGTGCCAGCAGCTTAGTAGCGGGGGCTCGGGAGCAGTACTTC. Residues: CASSLVAGAREQYF.

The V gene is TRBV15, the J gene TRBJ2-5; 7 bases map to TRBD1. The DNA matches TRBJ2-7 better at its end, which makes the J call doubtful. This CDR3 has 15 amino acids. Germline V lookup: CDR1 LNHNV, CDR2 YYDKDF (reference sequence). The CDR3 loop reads CATSSRSTGTDEQYF. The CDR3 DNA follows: TGTGCCACCAGCAGCCGGAGTACCGGGACAGACGAGCAGTACTTC.

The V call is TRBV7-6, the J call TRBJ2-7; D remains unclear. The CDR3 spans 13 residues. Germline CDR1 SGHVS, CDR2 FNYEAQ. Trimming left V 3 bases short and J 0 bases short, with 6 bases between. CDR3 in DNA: TGTGCCAGCAGCTTGGGCGTCTCCTACGAGCAGTACTTC. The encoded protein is CASSLGVSYEQYF.

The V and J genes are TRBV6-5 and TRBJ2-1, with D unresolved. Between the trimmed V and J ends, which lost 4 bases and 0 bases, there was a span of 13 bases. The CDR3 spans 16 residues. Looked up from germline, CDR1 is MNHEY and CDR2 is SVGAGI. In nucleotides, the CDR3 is TGTGCCAGCAGTTCTCGAACATTCCCCTCCTACAATGAGCAGTTCTTC. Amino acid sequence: CASSSRTFPSYNEQFF.

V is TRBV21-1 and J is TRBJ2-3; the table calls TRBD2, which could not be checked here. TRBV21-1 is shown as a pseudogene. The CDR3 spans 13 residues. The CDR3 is CASSPGGGSTQYF. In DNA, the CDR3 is TGTGCCAGCAGCCCGGGGGGCGGCAGTACGCAGTATTTT.

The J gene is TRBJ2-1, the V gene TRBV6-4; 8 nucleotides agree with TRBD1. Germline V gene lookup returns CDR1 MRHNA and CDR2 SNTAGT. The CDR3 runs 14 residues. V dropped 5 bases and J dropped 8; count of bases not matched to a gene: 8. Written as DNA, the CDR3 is TGTGCCAGCAGTTTTGGTCAGGGGGCAGATGAGCAGTTCTTC. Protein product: CASSFGQGADEQFF.

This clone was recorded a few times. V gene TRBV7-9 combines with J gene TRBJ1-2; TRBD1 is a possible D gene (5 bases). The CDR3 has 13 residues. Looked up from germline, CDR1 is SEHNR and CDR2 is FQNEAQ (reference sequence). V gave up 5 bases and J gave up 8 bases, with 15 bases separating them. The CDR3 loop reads CASSPWGRMGYTF. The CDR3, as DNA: TGTGCCAGCAGCCCCTGGGGCCGTATGGGCTACACCTTC.

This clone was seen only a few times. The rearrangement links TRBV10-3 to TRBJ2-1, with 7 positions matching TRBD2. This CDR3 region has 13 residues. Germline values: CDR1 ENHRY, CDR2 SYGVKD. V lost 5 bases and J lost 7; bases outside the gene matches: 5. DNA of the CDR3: TGTGCCATCAGTAGCGGGAAAGGGAATGAGCAGTTCTTC. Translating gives CAISSGKGNEQFF.

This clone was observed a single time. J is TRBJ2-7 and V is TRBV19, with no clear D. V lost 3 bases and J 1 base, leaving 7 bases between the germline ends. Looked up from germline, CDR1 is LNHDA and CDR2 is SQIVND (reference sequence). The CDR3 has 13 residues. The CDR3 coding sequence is TGTGCCAGTAGTATGCAGGATTCCTACGAGCAGTACTTC. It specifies CASSMQDSYEQYF.

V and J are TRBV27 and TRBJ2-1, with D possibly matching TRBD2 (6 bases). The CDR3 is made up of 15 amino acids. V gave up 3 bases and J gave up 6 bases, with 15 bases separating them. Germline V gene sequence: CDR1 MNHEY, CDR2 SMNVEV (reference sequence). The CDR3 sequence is CASSFGGNGGNEQFF. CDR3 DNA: TGTGCCAGCAGTTTTGGGGGGAACGGAGGCAATGAGCAGTTCTTC.

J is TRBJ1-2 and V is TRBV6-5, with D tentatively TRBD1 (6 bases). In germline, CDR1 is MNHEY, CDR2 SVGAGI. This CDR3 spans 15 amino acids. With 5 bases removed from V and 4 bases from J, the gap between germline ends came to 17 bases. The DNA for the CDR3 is TGTGCCAGCAGTATTAGGGACACCGATCTCTATGGCTACACCTTC. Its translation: CASSIRDTDLYGYTF.

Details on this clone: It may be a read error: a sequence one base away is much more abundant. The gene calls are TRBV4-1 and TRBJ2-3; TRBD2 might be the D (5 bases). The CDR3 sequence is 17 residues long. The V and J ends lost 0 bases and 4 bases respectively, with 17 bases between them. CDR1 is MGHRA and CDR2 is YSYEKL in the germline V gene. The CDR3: CASSQEGSTNLADTQYF. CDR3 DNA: TGCGCCAGCAGCCAAGAGGGGTCGACTAATCTGGCAGATACGCAGTATTTT.

The DNA for the CDR3 is TGTGCCAGCAGCGACCCATTCGGGGGTTCGCAGTATTTT. Its translation is CASSDPFGGSQYF. V usage is TRBV5-4 and J usage is TRBJ2-3, with D perhaps matching TRBD2 (6 bases). CDR1 and CDR2 (germline): SGHNT, YYREEE (reference sequence). The V gene lost 4 bases and the J gene lost 10 bases, with 16 bases spanning the gap. The CDR3 spans 13 residues.

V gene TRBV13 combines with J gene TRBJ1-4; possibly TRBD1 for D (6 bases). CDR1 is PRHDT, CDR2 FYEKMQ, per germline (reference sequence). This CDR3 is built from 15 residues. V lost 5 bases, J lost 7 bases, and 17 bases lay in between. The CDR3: CASSPPGVIGEKLFF. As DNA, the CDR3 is TGTGCCAGCAGCCCCCCAGGGGTAATCGGTGAAAAACTGTTTTTT.

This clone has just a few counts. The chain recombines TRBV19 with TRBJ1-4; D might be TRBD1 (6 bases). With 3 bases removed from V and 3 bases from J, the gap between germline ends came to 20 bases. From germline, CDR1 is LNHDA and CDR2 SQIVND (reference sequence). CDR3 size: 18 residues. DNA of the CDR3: TGTGCCAGTAGTATGGCCTCGGGGGGGCGTTTGGCTAATGAAAAACTGTTTTTT. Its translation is CASSMASGGRLANEKLFF.

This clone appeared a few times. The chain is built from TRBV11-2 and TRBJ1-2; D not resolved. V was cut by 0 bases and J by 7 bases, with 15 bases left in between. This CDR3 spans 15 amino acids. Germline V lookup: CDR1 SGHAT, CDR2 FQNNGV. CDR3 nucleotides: TGTGCCAGCAGCTTAGATGGCCGGGTAATTAGTGGCTACACCTTC. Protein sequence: CASSLDGRVISGYTF.